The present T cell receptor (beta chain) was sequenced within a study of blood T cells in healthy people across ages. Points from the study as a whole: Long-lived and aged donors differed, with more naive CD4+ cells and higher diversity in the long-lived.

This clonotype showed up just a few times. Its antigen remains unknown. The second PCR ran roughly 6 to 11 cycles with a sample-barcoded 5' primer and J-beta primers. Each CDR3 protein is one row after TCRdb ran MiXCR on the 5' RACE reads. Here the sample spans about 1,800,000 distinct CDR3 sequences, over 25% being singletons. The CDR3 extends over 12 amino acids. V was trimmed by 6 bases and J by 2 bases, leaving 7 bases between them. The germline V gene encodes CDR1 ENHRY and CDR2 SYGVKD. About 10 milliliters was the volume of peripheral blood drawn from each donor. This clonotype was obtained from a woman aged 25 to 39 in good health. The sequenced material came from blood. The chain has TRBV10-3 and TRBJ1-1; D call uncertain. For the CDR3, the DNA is TGTGCCATCAGATCAGATAACACTGAAGCTTTCTTT. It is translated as CAIRSDNTEAFF.